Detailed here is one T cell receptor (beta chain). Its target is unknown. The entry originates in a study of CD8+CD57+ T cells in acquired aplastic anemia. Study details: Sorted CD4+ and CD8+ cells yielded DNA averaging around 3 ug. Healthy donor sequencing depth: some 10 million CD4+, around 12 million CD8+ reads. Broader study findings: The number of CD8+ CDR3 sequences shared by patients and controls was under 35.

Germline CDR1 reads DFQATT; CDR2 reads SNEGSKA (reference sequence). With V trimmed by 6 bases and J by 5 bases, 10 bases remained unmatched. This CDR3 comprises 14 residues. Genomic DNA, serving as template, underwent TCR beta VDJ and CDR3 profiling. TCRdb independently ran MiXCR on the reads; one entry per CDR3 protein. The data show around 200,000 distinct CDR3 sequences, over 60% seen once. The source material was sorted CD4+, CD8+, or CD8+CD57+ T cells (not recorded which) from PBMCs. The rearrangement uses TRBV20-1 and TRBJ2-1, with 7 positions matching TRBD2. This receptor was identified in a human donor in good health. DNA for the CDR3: TGCAGTGCCCCTGGGGGGGGGGGGGACAATGAGCAGTTCTTC. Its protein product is CSAPGGGGDNEQFF.